The T cell receptor beta chain described here comes from a study of type 1 regulatory T cells. Study-level background: An in vitro protocol generated T-allo10, a Tr1-enriched, alloantigen-specific CD4 T cell product. Findings and caveats of the study: Type 1 regulatory T cells had a more restricted TCR repertoire than non-type 1 regulatory T cells.

Germline loops: CDR1 SGHVS, CDR2 FNYEAQ. The CDR3 is made up of 15 amino acids. Unmatched junction bases numbered 7, after V lost 6 bases and J lost 2 bases. TCRdb fed the reads into MiXCR, producing one record per CDR3 protein. This sample has roughly 71,000 distinct CDR3 sequences, with roughly 20% found just once. This clonotype appeared a few times. What it recognizes is unknown. This TCR came from a human donor in good health. Sequencing was done on a sample of cultured type 1 regulatory T (Tr1) cells, either the whole culture or a sorted fraction (not recorded which). The chain recombines TRBV7-6 with TRBJ2-3; 8 nucleotides line up with TRBD1. CDR3 residues: CASSWRGQVTDTQYF. Written as DNA, the CDR3 is TGTGCCAGCAGTTGGAGGGGACAGGTCACAGATACGCAGTATTTT.